The clone carrying this T cell receptor beta chain was found many times. What it binds is not known. These data come from a study of blood T cells in healthy people across ages. Points from the study as a whole: TCR beta diversity, measured per million T cells, fell in a roughly linear way with age. Diversity estimates from one million T cells were considered underestimates.

Germline V gene lookup returns CDR1 SGHRS and CDR2 YFSETQ. The CDR3 consists of 14 residues. V was pared by 0 bases and J by 3 bases, with 1 base of the junction left unmatched. They isolated at least 6 million PBMCs from each sample. With a J-beta primer mix and a sample-barcoded 5' primer, a second PCR ran roughly 7 to 11 cycles. TCRdb re-called the 5' RACE reads through MiXCR, storing one row per CDR3 protein. The sample lists about a million distinct CDR3 sequences; about 48% were seen once. The receptor comes from a man between 25 and 39 years old in good health. The chain couples TRBV5-1 to TRBJ1-1, with 8 bases that match TRBD1. The sequenced material came from blood. The CDR3 sequence is CASSLAGGYTEAFF. CDR3 DNA sequence: TGCGCCAGCAGCTTGGCAGGGGGCTACACTGAAGCTTTCTTT.